The source of this TCR beta chain is a study of blood T cells in healthy people across ages. Through a sample-barcoded 5' primer and a J-beta primer mix, a second PCR was run for roughly 6 to 11 cycles. TCRdb itself ran the 5' RACE reads through MiXCR, one entry per CDR3 protein. The sample contains about 640,000 distinct CDR3 sequences, roughly three fifths of which appear only once. V lost 6 bases and J lost 0, with 13 bases in between. The germline V gene encodes CDR1 DFQATT and CDR2 SNEGSKA (reference sequence). The CDR3 covers 14 residues. This clonotype was counted between two and nine times. Sample: blood. This chain uses TRBV20-1 with TRBJ2-3; D is possibly TRBD1 (6 bases). The source is a man between 60 and 75 years old in good health. CDR3: CSAPQGSSTDTQYF. CDR3 bases: TGCAGTGCCCCGCAGGGGTCTAGCACAGATACGCAGTATTTT.